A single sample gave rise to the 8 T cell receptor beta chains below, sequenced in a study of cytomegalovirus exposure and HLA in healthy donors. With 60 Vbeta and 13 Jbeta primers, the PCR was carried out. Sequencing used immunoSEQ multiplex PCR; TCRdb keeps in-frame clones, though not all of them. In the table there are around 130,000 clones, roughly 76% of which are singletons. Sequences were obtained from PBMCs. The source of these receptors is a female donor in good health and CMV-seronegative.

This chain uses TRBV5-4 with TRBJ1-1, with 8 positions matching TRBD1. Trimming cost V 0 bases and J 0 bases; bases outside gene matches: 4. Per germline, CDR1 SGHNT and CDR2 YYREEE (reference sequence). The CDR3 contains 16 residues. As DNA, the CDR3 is TGTGCCAGCAGCTTGGACTGGACAGGGTTGAACACTGAAGCTTTCTTT. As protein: CASSLDWTGLNTEAFF.

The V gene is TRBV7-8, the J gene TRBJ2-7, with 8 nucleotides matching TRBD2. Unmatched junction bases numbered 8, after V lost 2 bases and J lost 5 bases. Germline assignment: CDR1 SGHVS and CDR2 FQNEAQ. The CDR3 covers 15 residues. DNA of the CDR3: TGTGCCAGCAGCTTAAAGCGGGAGCTGTTTCACGAGCAGTACTTC. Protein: CASSLKRELFHEQYF. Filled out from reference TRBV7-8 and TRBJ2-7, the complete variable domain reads GAGVSQSPRYKVAKRGQDVALRCDPISGHVSLFWYQQALGQGPEFLTYFQNEAQLDKSGLPSDRFFAERPEGSVSTLKIQRTQQEDSAVYLCASSLKRELFHEQYFGPGTRLTVT.

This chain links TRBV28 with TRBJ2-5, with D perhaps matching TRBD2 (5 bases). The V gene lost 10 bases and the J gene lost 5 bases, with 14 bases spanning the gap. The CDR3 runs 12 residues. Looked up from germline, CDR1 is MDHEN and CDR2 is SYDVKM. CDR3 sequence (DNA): TGTGCCACCTGGACTGCTCCGGAGACCCAGTACTTC. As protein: CATWTAPETQYF.

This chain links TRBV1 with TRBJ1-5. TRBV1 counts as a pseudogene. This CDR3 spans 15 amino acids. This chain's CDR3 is CTSSQFGGSNQPQHF. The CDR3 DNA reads TGCACCAGCAGCCAGTTCGGGGGGAGCAATCAGCCCCAGCATTTT.

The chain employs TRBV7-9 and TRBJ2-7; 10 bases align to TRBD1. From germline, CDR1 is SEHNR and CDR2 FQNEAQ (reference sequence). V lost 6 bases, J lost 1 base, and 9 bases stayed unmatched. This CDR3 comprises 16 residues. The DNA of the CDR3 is TGTGCCAGCAGTCAGGGACAGGGGAGGCTGTCCTACGAGCAGTACTTC. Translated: CASSQGQGRLSYEQYF.

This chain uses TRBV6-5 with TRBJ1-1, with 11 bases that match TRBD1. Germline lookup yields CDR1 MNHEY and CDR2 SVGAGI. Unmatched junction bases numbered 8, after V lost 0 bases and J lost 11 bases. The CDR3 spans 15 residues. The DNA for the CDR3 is TGTGCCAGCAGTTACTCCCCCGGGACAGGGGGGGCGGCTTTCTTT. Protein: CASSYSPGTGGAAFF.

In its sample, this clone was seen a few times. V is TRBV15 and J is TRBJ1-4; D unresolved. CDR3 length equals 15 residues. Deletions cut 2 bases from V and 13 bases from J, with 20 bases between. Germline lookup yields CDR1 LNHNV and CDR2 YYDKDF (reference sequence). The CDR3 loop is CATSRPREVVRTLFF. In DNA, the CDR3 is TGTGCCACCAGCAGACCTAGGGAGGTGGTTCGGACACTGTTTTTT.

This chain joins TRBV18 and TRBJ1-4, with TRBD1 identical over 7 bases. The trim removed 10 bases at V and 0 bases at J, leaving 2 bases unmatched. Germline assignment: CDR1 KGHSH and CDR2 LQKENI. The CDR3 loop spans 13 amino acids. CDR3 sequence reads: CATQGATNEKLFF. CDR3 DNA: TGTGCCACCCAGGGGGCAACTAATGAAAAACTGTTTTTT.